The clone carrying this T cell receptor (beta chain) was found a few times. The target antigen is unknown. The CDR3 consists of 16 residues. CDR1 and CDR2 from the germline V gene are MNHEY and SVGAGI. J gave up 6 bases and V 0 bases, and 7 bases lay outside the gene matches. The data were taken from a study of T cells after yellow fever vaccination. In the study overall: Fractions with few cells were prepared using SMART-Seq v4 Ultra Low Input.

Study-level findings and limits: Clones from primary vaccination mostly reappeared after the booster (around 97% CD4, approximately 91% CD8). CD4 and CD8 compartments shared a small share of clonotypes, likely from convergent recombination.

It was through 5'RACE template switching that TCR cDNA was made, with a universal primer site and UMIs added. Each CDR3 protein is one row after TCRdb ran MiXCR on the 5' RACE reads. The data contain approximately 510,000 distinct CDR3 sequences, 21% of them singletons. The chain joins TRBV6-5 to TRBJ2-3; 9 bases are a match to TRBD2. This sample comprised PBMCs, obtained 21 days after the first yellow fever vaccination. This TCR was recovered from a man in his late teens or twenties who received the YFV17D yellow fever vaccine. The CDR3 DNA reads as TGTGCCAGCAGTTACTCTGCTAGCGGGGCCAAGGATACGCAGTATTTT. This translates into CASSYSASGAKDTQYF.